This T cell receptor (beta chain) was sequenced during a study of shared T cell receptors in the human thymus. The CDR3 runs to 14 residues. CDR1 and CDR2 (germline): SGHVS, FQNEAQ. Trimming removed 1 base from V and 5 bases from J; junction bases left unmatched: 0. Some clones are missing from TCRdb's copy, which holds only in-frame ones; the method was immunoSEQ multiplex PCR. The sample shows 600,000 to 900,000 clones, 75% to 90% of them seen only once. This clone was detected once. This same sample was also taken into another study, of human thymus T cells. That source notes: Corrective heart surgery yielded resections, and these provided the thymus tissue.

The source material was thymocytes. This TCR was recovered from a girl under three years old with a congenital heart defect. The genes are TRBV7-8 and TRBJ2-5; 11 bases are a match to TRBD2. CDR3 loop: CASSLGLAGETQYF. For the CDR3, the DNA is TGTGCCAGCAGCTTAGGACTAGCGGGGGAGACCCAGTACTTC.